This T cell receptor beta chain was sequenced in a study of T cell changes during pregnancy in multiple sclerosis. This CDR3 spans 15 amino acids. Trimming cost V 1 base and J 6 bases; bases outside gene matches: 6. Germline lookup yields CDR1 SEHNR and CDR2 FQNEAQ (reference sequence). Generated by immunoSEQ multiplex PCR, the TCRdb table keeps only in-frame clones and is missing some. The sample shows 100,000 or so clones, 90% to 95% of them seen only once. The sequence was collected from a female donor with multiple sclerosis, enrolled in a pregnancy study. The J gene is TRBJ2-5, the V gene TRBV7-9; TRBD1 aligns across 9 bases. The sequencing used peripheral blood, collected in the third trimester of pregnancy. The DNA of the CDR3 is TGTGCCAGCAGCTTAGGGACAGGGGAGGGACAGACCCAGTACTTC. It yields the protein CASSLGTGEGQTQYF.